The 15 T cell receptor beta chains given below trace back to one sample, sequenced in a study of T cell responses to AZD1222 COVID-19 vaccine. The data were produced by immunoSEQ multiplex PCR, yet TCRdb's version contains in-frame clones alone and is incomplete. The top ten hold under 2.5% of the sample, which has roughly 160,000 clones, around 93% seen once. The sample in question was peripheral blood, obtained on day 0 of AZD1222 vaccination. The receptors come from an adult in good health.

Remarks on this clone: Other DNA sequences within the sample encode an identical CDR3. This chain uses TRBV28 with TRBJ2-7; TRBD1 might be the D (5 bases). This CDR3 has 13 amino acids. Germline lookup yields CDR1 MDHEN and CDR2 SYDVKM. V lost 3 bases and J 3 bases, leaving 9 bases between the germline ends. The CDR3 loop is CASSLGLYYEQYF. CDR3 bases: TGTGCCAGCAGTTTGGGGCTTTACTACGAGCAGTACTTC. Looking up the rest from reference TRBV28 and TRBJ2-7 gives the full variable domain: DVKVTQSSRYLVKRTGEKVFLECVQDMDHENMFWYRQDPGLGLRLIYFSYDVKMKEKGDIPEGYSVSREKKERFSLILESASTNQTSMYLCASSLGLYYEQYFGPGTRLTVT.

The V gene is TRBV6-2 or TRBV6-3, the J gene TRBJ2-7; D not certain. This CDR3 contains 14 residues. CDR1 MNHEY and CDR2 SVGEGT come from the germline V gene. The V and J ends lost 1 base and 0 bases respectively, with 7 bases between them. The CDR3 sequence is CASSYWTDSYEQYF. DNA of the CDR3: TGTGCCAGCAGTTACTGGACGGACTCCTACGAGCAGTACTTC.

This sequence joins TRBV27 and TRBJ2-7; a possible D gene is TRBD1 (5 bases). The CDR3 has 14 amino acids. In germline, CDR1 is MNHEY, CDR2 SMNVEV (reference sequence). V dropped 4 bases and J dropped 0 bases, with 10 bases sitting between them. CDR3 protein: CASSWAGSSYEQYF. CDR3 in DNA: TGTGCCAGCAGTTGGGCAGGGTCCTCCTACGAGCAGTACTTC.

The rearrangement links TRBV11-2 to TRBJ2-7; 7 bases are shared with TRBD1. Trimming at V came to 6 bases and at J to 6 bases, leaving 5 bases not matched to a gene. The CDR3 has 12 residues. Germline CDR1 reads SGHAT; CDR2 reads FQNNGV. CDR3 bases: TGTGCCAGCAGGGGGAACAGGGGCGAGCAGTACTTC. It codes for CASRGNRGEQYF.

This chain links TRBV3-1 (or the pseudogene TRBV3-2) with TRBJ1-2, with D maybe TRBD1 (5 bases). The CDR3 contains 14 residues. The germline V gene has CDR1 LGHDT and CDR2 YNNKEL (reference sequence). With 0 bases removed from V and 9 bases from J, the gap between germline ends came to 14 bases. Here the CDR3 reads CASSQDGNTGRYTF. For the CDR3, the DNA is TGTGCCAGCAGCCAAGATGGTAACACGGGACGCTACACCTTC.

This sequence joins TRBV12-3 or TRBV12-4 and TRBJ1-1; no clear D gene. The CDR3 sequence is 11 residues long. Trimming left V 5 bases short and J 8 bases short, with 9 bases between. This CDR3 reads CASSGPREAFF. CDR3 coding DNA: TGTGCCAGCAGTGGGCCACGCGAAGCTTTCTTT.

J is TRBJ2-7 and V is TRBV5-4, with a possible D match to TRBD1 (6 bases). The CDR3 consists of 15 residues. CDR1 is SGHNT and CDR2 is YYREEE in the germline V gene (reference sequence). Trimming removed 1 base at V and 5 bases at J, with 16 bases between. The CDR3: CASSLYSGVVDEQYF. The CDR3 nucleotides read TGTGCCAGCAGCTTGTACTCAGGGGTGGTCGACGAGCAGTACTTC.

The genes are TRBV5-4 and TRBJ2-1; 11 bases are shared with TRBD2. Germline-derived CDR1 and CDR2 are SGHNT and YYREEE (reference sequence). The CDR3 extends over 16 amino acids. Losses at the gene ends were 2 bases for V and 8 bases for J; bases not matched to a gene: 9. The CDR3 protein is CASSLLSTSGADEQFF. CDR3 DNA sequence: TGTGCCAGCAGCTTATTGTCGACTAGCGGGGCGGATGAGCAGTTCTTC.

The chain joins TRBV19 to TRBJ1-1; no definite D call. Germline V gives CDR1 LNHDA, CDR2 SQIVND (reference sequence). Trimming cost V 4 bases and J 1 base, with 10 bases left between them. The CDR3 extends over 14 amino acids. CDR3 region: CASSRGGWNTEAFF. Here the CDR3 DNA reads TGTGCCAGTAGTAGGGGAGGTTGGAACACTGAAGCTTTCTTT.

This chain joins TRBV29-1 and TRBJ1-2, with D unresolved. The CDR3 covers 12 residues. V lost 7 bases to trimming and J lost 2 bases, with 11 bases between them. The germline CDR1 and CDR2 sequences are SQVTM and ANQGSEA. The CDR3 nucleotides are TGCAGCGCTAGGACGGAAAACTATGGCTACACCTTC. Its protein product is CSARTENYGYTF.

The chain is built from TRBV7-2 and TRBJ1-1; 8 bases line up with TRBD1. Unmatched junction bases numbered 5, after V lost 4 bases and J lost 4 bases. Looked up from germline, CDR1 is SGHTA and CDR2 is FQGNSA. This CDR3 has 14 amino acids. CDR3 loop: CASSSGQVGTEAFF. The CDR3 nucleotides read TGTGCCAGCAGCTCGGGACAGGTGGGCACTGAAGCTTTCTTT.

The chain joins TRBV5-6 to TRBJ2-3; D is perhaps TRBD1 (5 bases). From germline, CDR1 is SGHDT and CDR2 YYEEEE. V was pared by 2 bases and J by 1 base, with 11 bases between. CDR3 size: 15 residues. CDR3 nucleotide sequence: TGTGCCAGCAGCTTCTGGGGCAGGGGCACAGATACGCAGTATTTT. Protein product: CASSFWGRGTDTQYF.

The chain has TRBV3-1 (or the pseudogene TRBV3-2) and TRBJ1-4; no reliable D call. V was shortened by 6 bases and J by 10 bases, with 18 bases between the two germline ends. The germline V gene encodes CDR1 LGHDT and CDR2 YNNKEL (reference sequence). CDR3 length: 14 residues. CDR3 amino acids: CASRPGTIVGKLFF. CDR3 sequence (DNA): TGTGCCAGCAGGCCCGGTACGATTGTAGGAAAACTGTTTTTT.

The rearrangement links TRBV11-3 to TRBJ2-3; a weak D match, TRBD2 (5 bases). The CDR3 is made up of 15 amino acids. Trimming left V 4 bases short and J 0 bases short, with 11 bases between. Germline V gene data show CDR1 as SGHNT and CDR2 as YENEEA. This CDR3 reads CASSWGAESTDTQYF. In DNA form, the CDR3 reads TGTGCCAGCAGCTGGGGAGCGGAGAGCACAGATACGCAGTATTTT.

The CDR3 here is CASSLGPGIAGGSYNEQFF. The DNA of the CDR3 is TGTGCCAGCAGCTTAGGGCCGGGGATAGCGGGGGGTTCCTACAATGAGCAGTTCTTC. The V and J genes are TRBV7-2 and TRBJ2-1; TRBD2 aligns across 10 bases. V gave up 1 base and J gave up 1 base; unmatched junction bases: 10. Germline lookup yields CDR1 SGHTA and CDR2 FQGNSA. The CDR3 is 19 residues long.